The clone carrying this T cell receptor beta chain was recorded many times. This record comes from a study of glioma-infiltrating T cells. This CDR3 region has 12 residues. Per germline, CDR1 SGHTA and CDR2 FQGNSA. V was shortened by 8 bases and J by 6 bases, with 12 bases between the two germline ends. Using RNA template, CDR3s of TCR alpha and beta were amplified with iRepertoire arm-PCR. One-step reverse transcription and amplification started from approximately 100-400 ng of tissue mRNA or PBMC total RNA. MiXCR was run by TCRdb on the multiplex PCR reads, yielding one entry per CDR3 protein. The repertoire holds 84,000 or so distinct CDR3 sequences, with about a quarter as singletons.

Source material: glioma tissue, nonneoplastic brain tissue, or PBMCs (not recorded which). The source of this sequence is a human donor with low-grade glioma or glioblastoma, undergoing nonglioma brain surgery, or in good health (not recorded which). V and J are TRBV7-2 and TRBJ2-3; D is unclear. CDR3 DNA sequence: TGTGCCAGCGGAACCGCTGGGGATACGCAGTATTTT. Translation gives CASGTAGDTQYF.